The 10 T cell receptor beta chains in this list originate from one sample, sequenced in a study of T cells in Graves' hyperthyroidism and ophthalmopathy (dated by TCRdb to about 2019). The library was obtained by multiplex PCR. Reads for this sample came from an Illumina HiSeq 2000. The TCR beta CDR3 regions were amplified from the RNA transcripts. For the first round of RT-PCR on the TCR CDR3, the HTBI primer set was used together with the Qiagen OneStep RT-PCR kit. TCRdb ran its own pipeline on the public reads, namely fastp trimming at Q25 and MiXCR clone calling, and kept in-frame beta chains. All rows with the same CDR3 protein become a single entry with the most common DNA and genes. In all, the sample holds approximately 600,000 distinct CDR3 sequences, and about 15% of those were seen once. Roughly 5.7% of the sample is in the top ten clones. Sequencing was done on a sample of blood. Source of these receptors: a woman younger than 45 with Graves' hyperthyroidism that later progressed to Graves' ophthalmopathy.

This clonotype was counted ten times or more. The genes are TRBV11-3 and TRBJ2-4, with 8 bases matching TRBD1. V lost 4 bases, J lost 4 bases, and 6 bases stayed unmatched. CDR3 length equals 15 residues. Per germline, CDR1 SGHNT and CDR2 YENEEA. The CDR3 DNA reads TGTGCCAGCAGCTCAGGGGGCCGCGGGAAAAACATTCAGTACTTC. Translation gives CASSSGGRGKNIQYF.

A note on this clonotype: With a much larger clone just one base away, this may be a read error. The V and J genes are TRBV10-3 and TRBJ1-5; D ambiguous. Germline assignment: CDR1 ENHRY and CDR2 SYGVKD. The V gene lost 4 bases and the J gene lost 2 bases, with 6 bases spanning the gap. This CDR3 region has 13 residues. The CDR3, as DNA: TGTGCCATCAGTGTTGACGGCAATCAGCCCCAGCATTTT. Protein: CAISVDGNQPQHF.

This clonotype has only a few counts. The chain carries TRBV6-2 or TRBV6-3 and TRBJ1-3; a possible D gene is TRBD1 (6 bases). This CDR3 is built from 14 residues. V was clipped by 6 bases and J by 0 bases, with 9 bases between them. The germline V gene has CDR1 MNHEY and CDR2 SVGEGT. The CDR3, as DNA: TGTGCCAGCAGAACAGGGATCTCTGGAAACACCATATATTTT. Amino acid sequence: CASRTGISGNTIYF.

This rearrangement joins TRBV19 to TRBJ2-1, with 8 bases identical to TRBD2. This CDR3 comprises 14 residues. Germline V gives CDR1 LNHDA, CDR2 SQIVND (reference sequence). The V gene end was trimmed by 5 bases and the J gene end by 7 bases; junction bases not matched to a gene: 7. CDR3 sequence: CASSGRTSLNEQFF. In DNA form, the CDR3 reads TGTGCCAGTAGTGGAAGGACTAGCCTAAATGAGCAGTTCTTC.

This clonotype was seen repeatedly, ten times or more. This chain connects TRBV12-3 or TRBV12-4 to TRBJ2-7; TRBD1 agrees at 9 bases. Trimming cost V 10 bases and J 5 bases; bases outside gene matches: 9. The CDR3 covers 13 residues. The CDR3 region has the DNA TGTGCCACCGGGACAGGGAGTTTCCACGAGCAGTACTTC. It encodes CATGTGSFHEQYF.

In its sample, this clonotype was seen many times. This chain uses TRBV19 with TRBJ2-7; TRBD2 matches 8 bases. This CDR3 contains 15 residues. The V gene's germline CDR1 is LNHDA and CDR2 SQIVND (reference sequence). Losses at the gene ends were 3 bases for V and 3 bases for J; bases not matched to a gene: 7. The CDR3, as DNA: TGTGCCAGTAGTATCGAGAGCGGGAGTGGCTACGAGCAGTACTTC. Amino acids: CASSIESGSGYEQYF.

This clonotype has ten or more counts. The CDR3 sequence: CASSAAGMEASYEQYF. DNA for the CDR3: TGTGCCAGCAGTGCCGCCGGGATGGAGGCATCCTACGAGCAGTACTTC. The chain combines TRBV6-2 or TRBV6-3 with TRBJ2-7; a weak D match, TRBD2 (5 bases). V shed 5 bases and J shed 1 base, with 18 bases lying between them. Germline V lookup: CDR1 MNHEY, CDR2 SVGEGT. The CDR3 runs to 16 residues.

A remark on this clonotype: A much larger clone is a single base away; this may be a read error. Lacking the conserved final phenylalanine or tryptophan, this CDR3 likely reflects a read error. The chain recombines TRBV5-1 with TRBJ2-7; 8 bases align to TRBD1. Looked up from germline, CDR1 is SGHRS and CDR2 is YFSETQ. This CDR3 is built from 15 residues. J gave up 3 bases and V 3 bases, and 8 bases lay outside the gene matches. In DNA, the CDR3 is TGCGCCAGCAGCTCCAAACCGGGACAGGACTACGAGCAGTACTGC. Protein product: CASSSKPGQDYEQYC.

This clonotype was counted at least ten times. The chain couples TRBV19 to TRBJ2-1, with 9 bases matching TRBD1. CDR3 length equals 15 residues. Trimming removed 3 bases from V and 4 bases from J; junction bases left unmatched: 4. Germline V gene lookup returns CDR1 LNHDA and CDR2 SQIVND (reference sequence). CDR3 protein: CASSIPGQGYNEQFF. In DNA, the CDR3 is TGTGCCAGTAGTATCCCGGGACAGGGTTACAATGAGCAGTTCTTC. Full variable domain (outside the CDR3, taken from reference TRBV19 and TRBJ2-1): DGGITQSPKYLFRKEGQNVTLSCEQNLNHDAMYWYRQDPGQGLRLIYYSQIVNDFQKGDIAEGYSVSREKKESFPLTVTSAQKNPTAFYLCASSIPGQGYNEQFFGPGTRLTVL.

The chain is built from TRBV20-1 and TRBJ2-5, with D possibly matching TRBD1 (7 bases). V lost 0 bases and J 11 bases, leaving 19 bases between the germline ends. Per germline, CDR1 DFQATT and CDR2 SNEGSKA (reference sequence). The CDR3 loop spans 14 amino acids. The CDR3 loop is CSAREVRDSGFQYF. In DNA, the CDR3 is TGCAGTGCTAGAGAGGTTAGGGACAGCGGGTTTCAGTACTTC.